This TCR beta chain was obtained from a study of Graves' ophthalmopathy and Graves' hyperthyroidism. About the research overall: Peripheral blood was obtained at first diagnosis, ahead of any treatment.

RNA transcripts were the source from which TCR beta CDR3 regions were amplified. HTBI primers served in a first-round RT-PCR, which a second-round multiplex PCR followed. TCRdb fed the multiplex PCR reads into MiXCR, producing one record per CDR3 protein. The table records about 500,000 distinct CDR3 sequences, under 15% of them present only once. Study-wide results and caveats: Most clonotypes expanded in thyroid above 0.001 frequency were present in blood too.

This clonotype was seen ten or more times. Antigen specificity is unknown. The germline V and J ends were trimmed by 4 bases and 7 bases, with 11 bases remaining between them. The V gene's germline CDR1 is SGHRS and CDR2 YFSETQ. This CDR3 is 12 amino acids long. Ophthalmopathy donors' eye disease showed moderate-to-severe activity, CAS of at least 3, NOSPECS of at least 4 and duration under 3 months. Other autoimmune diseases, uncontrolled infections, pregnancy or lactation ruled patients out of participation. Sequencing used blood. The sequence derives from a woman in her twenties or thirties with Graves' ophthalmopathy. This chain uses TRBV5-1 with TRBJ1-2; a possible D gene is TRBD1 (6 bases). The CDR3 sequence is CASSTGAFGYTF. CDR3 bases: TGCGCCAGCAGCACGGGGGCCTTTGGCTACACCTTC.